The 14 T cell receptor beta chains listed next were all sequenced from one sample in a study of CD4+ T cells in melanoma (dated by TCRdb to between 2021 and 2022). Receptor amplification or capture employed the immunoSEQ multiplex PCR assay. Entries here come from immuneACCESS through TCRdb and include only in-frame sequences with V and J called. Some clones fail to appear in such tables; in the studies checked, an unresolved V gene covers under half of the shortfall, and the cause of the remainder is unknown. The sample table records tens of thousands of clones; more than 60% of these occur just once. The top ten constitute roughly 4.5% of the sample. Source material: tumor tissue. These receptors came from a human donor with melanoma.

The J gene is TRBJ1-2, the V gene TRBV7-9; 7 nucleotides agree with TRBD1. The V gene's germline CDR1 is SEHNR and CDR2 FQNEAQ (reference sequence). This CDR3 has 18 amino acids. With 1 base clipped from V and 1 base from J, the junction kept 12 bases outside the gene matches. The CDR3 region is CASSLGGGTVVGNYGYTF. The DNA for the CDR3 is TGTGCCAGCAGCTTAGGGGGGGGGACAGTCGTGGGTAACTATGGCTACACCTTC.

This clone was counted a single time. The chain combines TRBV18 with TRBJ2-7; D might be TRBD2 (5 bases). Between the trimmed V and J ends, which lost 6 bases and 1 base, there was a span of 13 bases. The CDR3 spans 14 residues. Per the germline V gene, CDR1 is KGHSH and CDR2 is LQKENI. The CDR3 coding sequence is TGTGCCAGCTCGTTCTACGGGGAATCCTACGAGCAGTACTTC. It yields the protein CASSFYGESYEQYF.

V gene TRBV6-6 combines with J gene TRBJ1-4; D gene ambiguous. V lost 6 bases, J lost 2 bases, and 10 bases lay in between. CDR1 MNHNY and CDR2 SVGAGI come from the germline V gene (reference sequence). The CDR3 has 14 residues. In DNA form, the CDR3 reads TGTGCCAGCAGGGGTCCGGTCACTAATGAAAAACTGTTTTTT. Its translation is CASRGPVTNEKLFF.

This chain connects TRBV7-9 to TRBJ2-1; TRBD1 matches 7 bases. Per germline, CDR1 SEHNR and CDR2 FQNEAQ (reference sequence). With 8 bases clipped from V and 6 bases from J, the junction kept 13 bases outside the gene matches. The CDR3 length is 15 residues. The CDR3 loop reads CASPVPGQPFNEQFF. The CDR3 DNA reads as TGTGCCAGCCCCGTTCCGGGACAGCCTTTCAATGAGCAGTTCTTC.

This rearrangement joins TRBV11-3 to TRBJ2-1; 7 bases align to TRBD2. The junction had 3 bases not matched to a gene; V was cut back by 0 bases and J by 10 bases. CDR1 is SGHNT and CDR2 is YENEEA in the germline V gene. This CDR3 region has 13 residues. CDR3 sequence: CASSLDRGDEQFF. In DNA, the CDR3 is TGTGCCAGCAGCTTAGATCGGGGGGACGAGCAGTTCTTC.

The CDR3 loop is CASSNRNANTGELFF. CDR3 coding DNA: TGTGCCAGCAGCAACAGGAACGCGAACACCGGGGAGCTGTTTTTT. V usage is TRBV2 and J usage is TRBJ2-2, with D maybe TRBD1 (5 bases). The CDR3 has 15 residues. The germline CDR1 and CDR2 sequences are SNHLY and FYNNEI. Trimming removed 6 bases from V and 0 bases from J, with 11 bases in between.

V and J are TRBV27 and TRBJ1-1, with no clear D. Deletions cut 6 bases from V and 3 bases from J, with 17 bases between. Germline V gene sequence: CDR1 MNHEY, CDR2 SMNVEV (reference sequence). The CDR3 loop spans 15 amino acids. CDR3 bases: TGTGCCAGCAGGTTTGACTTCGGGCAGGACACTGAAGCTTTCTTT. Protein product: CASRFDFGQDTEAFF.

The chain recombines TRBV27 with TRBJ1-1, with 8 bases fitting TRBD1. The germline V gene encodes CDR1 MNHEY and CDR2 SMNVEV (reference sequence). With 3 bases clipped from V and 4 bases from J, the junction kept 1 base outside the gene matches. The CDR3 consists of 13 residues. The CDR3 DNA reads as TGTGCCAGCAGTTTCACAGGGGGCACTGAAGCTTTCTTT. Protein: CASSFTGGTEAFF.

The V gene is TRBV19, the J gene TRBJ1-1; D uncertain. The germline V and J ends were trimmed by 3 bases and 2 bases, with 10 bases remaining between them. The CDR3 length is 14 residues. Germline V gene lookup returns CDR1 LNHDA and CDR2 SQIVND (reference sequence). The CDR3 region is CASSMAVINTEAFF. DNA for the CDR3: TGTGCCAGTAGTATGGCGGTGATAAACACTGAAGCTTTCTTT.

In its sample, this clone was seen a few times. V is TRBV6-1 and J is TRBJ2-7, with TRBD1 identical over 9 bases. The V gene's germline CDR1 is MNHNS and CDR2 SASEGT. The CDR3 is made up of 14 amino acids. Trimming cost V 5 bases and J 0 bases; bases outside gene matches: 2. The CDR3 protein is CASSPGQGSYEQYF. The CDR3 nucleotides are TGTGCCAGCAGTCCGGGACAGGGCTCCTACGAGCAGTACTTC.

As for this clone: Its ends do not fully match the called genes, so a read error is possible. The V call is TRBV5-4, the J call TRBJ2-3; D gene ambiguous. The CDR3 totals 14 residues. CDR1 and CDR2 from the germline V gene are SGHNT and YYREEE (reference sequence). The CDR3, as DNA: TGTGCCAGCAGCTTAAACCATATCACAAATACGCAGTATTTT. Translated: CASSLNHITNTQYF.

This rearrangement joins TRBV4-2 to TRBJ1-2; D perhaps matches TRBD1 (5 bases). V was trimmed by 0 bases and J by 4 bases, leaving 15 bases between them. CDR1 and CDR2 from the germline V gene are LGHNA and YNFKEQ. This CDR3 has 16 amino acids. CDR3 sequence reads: CASSQEDGAALYGYTF. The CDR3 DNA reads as TGTGCCAGCAGCCAAGAGGATGGGGCAGCCCTCTATGGCTACACCTTC.

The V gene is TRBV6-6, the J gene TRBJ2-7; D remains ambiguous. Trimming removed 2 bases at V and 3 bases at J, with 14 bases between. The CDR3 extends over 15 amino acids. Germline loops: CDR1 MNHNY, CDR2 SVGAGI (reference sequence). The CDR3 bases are TGTGCCAGCAGTTACCCTCCCGACGGCCACTACGAGCAGTACTTC. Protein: CASSYPPDGHYEQYF.

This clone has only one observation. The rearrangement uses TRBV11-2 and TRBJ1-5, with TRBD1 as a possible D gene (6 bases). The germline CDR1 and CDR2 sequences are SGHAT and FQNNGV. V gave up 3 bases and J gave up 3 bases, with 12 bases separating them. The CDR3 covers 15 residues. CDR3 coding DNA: TGTGCCAGCAGCTTGGCAGGGGCGGACAATCAGCCCCAGCATTTT. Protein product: CASSLAGADNQPQHF.